This T cell receptor (beta chain) was recovered during a study of T cell repertoires in breast cancer. Primers covering all TCR V genes were used in emulsion RT-PCR on CD8+ T cells. Positively selected CD8+ T cells rested overnight with 7.5 to 10 IU/mL IL-2 before emulsion RT-PCR. V was trimmed by 0 bases and J by 6 bases, leaving 13 bases between them. CDR3 length: 15 residues. Germline V gene lookup returns CDR1 SGHDT and CDR2 YYEEEE. Unpaired genes were suppressed by blocking oligonucleotides during a second nested PCR. A single record per CDR3 protein comes from TCRdb applying MiXCR to the emulsion pairing reads. The sample carries some 37,000 distinct CDR3 sequences, under 50% recorded once.

The clonotype was recovered from a pool of human donors with breast cancer or a healthy control (not recorded which). This chain joins TRBV5-6 and TRBJ2-1; D not certain. Sequencing was done on a sample of CD8+ T cells. CDR3 loop: CASSLAGSMSNEQFF. CDR3 coding DNA: TGTGCCAGCAGCTTGGCCGGTAGCATGTCCAATGAGCAGTTCTTC.